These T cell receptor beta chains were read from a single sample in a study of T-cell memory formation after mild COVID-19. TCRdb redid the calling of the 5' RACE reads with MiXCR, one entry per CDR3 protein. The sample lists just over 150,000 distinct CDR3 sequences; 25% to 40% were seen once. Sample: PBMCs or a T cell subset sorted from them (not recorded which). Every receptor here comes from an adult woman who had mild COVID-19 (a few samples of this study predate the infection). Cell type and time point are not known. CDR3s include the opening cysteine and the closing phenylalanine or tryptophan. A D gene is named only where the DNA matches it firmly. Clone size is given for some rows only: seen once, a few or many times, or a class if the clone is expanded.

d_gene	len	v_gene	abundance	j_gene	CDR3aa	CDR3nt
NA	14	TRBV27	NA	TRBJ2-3	CASSLQASTDTQYF	TGTGCCAGCAGTTTACAGGCCAGCACAGATACGCAGTATTTT
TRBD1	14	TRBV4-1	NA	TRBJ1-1	CASSQTDRGTEAFF	TGCGCCAGCAGCCAAACGGACAGGGGCACTGAAGCTTTCTTT
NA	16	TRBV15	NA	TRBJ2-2	CATSRNDRKKGGELFF	TGTGCCACCAGCAGGAACGACAGGAAAAAGGGCGGGGAGCTGTTTTTT
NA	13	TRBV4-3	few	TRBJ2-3	CASSQAQGDTQYF	TGCGCCAGCAGCCAGGCGCAGGGAGATACGCAGTATTTT
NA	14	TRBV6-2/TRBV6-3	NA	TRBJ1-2	CASRRPGRIYGYTF	TGTGCCAGCAGACGTCCGGGACGGATCTATGGCTACACCTTC
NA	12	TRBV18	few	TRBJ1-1	CASSLGLTEAFF	TGTGCCAGCTCACTCGGGCTCACTGAAGCTTTCTTT
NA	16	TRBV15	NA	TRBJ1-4	CATSRDPGALNEKLFF	TGTGCCACCAGCAGAGACCCGGGGGCACTTAATGAAAAACTGTTTTTT
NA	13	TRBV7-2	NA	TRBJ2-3	CASSLDIRDTQYF	TGTGCCAGCAGCTTAGATATTAGAGATACGCAGTATTTT
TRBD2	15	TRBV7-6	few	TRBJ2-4	CASSFGGRAANIQYF	TGTGCCAGCAGCTTCGGCGGGAGGGCCGCAAACATTCAGTACTTC
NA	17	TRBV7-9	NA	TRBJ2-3	CASSSPSVHGRTDTQYF	TGTGCCAGCAGCTCGCCCTCCGTGCACGGGAGAACAGATACGCAGTATTTT
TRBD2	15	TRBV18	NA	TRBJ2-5	CASSPAGGRQETQYF	TGTGCCAGCTCACCAGCGGGAGGACGACAAGAGACCCAGTACTTC
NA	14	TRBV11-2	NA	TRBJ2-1	CASSVTDLYNEQFF	TGTGCCAGCAGTGTGACAGACCTCTACAATGAGCAGTTCTTC
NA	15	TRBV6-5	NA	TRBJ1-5	CASSSRRDGNQPQHF	TGTGCCAGCAGCTCCCGCAGGGACGGAAATCAGCCCCAGCATTTT
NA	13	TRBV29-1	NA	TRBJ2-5	CSVEEGAVETQYF	TGCAGCGTTGAGGAGGGAGCAGTGGAGACCCAGTACTTC
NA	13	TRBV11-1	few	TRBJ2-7	CASERRGSYEQYF	TGTGCCAGCGAACGCCGGGGCTCCTACGAGCAGTACTTC
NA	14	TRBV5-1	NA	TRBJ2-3	CASSLRQGADTQYF	TGCGCCAGCAGCCTTCGGCAGGGAGCAGATACGCAGTATTTT
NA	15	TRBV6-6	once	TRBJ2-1	CASSYSDSQGFEQFF	TGTGCCAGCAGTTACTCGGACTCCCAGGGTTTTGAGCAGTTCTTC
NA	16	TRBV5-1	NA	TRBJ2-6	CASSLRQPSGANVLTF	TGCGCCAGCAGCTTGAGGCAGCCTTCTGGGGCCAACGTCCTGACTTTC
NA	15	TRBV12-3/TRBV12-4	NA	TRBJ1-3	CASSPWPGAGNTIYF	TGTGCCAGCAGTCCCTGGCCGGGAGCTGGAAACACCATATATTTT
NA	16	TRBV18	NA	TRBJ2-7	CASSPRVQGVGSEQYF	TGTGCCAGCTCACCAAGGGTCCAGGGCGTTGGTTCCGAGCAGTACTTC
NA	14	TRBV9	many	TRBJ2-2	CASSVARNTGELFF	TGTGCCAGCAGCGTAGCCAGGAACACCGGGGAGCTGTTTTTT
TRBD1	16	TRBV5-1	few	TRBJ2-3	CASSRGQGAMADTQYF	TGCGCCAGCAGCAGAGGACAGGGGGCAATGGCAGATACGCAGTATTTT
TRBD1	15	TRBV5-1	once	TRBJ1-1	CASSLFGQGDTEAFF	TGCGCCAGCAGCTTGTTTGGACAGGGGGATACTGAAGCTTTCTTT
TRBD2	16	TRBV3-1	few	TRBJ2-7	CASSPVAGGLSYEQYF	TGTGCCAGCAGCCCGGTAGCGGGAGGCCTCTCCTACGAGCAGTACTTC
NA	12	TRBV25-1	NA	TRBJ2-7	CASSDSSYEQYF	TGTGCCAGCAGTGATTCTTCCTACGAGCAGTACTTC
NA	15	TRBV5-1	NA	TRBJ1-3	CASSPDSTSGNTIYF	TGCGCCAGCAGCCCGGACAGCACATCTGGAAACACCATATATTTT
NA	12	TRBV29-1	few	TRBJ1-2	CSALGANYGYTF	TGCAGCGCCCTGGGAGCTAACTATGGCTACACCTTC
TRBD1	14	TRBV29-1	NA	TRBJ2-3	CSVPDRGGTDTQYF	TGCAGCGTTCCGGACAGGGGTGGCACAGATACGCAGTATTTT
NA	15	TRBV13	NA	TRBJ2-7	CASSRTGAPGYEQYF	TGTGCCAGCAGCCGTACTGGGGCCCCCGGCTACGAGCAGTACTTC
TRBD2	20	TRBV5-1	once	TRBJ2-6	CASSFKTSGGISSGANVLTF	TGCGCCAGCAGCTTCAAGACTAGCGGGGGGATTAGCTCTGGGGCCAACGTCCTGACTTTC
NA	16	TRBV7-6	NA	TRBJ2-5	CASSQNPQGFQETQYF	TGTGCCAGCAGCCAGAACCCACAGGGTTTCCAAGAGACCCAGTACTTC
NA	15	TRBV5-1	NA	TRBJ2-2	CASSDGASRTGELFF	TGCGCCAGCAGCGACGGGGCCTCGAGGACCGGGGAGCTGTTTTTT
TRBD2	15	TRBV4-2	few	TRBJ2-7	CASSQGIAGNDEQYF	TGTGCCAGCAGCCAAGGTATAGCGGGTAACGACGAGCAGTACTTC
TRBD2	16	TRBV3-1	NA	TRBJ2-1	CASSKSGRGLGNEQFF	TGTGCCAGCAGCAAAAGCGGGAGGGGGCTTGGTAATGAGCAGTTCTTC
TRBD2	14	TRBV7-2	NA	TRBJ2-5	CASMPAGVRETQYF	TGTGCCAGCATGCCAGCGGGAGTGCGGGAGACCCAGTACTTC
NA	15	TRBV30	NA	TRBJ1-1	CAWSVLSQGRTEAFF	TGTGCCTGGAGTGTATTAAGTCAGGGTAGGACTGAAGCTTTCTTT
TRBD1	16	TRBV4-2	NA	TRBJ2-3	CASSQAGQGTTDTQYF	TGTGCCAGCAGCCAAGCAGGACAGGGGACGACAGATACGCAGTATTTT
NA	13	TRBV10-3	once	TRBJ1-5	CAISEYMNQPQHF	TGTGCCATCAGTGAGTACATGAATCAGCCCCAGCATTTT
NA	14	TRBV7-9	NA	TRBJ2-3	CASSSDGPRDTQYF	TGTGCCAGCAGCTCGGACGGGCCTAGGGATACGCAGTATTTT